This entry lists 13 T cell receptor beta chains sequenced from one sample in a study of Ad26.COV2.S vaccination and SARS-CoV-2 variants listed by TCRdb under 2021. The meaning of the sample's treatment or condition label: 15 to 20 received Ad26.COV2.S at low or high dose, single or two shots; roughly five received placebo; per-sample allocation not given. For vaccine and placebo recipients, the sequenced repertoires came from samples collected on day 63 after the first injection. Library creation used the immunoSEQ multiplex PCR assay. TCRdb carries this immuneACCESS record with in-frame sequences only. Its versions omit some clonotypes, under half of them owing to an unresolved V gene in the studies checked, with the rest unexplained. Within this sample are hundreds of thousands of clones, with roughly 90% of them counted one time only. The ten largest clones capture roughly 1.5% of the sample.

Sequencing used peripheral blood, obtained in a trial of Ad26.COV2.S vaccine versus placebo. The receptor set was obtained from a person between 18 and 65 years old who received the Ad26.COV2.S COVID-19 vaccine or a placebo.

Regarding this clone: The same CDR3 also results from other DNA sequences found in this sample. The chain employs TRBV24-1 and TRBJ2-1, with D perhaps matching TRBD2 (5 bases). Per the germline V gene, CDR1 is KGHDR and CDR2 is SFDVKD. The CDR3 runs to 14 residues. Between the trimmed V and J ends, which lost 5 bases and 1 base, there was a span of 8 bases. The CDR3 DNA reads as TGTGCCACCAGTGTCGCGGGTTCCTACAATGAGCAGTTCTTC. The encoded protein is CATSVAGSYNEQFF.

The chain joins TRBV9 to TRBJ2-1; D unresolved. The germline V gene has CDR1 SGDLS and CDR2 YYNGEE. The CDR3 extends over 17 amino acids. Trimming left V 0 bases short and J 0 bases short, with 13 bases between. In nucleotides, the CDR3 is TGTGCCAGCAGCGTAGGGTACACAATCAGCTCCTACAATGAGCAGTTCTTC. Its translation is CASSVGYTISSYNEQFF.

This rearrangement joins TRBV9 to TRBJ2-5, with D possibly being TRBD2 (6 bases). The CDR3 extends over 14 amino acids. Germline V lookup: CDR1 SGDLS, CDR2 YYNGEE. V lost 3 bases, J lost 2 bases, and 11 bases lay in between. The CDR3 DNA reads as TGTGCCAGCAGCGCGGGACTCCTACAAGAGACCCAGTACTTC. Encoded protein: CASSAGLLQETQYF.

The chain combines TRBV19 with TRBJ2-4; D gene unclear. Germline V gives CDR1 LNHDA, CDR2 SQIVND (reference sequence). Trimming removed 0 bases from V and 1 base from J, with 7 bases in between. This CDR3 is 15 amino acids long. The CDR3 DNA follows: TGTGCCAGTAGTATAGATTTCGGGGCCAAAAACATTCAGTACTTC. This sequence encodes CASSIDFGAKNIQYF.

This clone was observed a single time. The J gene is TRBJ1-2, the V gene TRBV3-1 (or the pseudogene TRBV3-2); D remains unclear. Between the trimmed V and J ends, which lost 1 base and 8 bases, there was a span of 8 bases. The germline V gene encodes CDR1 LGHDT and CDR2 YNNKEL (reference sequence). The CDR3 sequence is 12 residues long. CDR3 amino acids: CASSQVMGGYTF. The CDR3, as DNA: TGTGCCAGCAGCCAAGTCATGGGCGGCTACACCTTC.

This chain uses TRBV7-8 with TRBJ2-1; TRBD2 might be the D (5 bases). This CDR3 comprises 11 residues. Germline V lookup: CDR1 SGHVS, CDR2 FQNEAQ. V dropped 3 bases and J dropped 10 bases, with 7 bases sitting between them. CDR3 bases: TGTGCCAGCAGCTTTTCGGGGGAGCAGTTCTTC. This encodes CASSFSGEQFF.

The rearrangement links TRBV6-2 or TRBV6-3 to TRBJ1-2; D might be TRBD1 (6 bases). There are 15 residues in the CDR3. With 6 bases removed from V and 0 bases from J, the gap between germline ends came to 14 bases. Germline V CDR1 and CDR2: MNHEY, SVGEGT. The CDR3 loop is CASSRGQPANYGYTF. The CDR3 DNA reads TGTGCCAGCAGCCGAGGACAGCCGGCTAACTATGGCTACACCTTC.

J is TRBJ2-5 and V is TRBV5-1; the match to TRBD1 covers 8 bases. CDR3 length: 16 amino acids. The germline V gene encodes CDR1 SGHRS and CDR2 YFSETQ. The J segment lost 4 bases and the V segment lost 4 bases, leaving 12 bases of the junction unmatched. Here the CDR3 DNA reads TGCGCCAGCAGCCCGCTAACGACAGGGGCCGTAGAGACCCAGTACTTC. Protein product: CASSPLTTGAVETQYF.

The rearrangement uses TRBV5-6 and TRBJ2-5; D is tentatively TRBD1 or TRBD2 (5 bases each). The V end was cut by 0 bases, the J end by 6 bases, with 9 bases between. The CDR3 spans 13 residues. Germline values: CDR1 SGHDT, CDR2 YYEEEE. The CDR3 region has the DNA TGTGCCAGCAGCTTGGGGGACCAGAAGACCCAGTACTTC. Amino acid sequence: CASSLGDQKTQYF.

The CDR3: CASSKAVGLAGDEQYF. The CDR3 DNA follows: TGTGCCAGCAGCAAAGCTGTGGGACTAGCGGGAGACGAGCAGTACTTC. The rearrangement links TRBV9 to TRBJ2-7; 14 nucleotides line up with TRBD2. The CDR3 runs to 16 residues. From germline, CDR1 is SGDLS and CDR2 YYNGEE. J was trimmed by 5 bases and V by 4 bases; bases with no gene match: 8.

CDR3 region: CASSVAGNLSPLHF. The CDR3 nucleotides are TGTGCCAGCAGCGTAGCAGGGAACCTTTCACCCCTCCACTTT. The J gene is TRBJ1-6, the V gene TRBV9; perhaps TRBD1 as D (5 bases). Germline loops: CDR1 SGDLS, CDR2 YYNGEE. V lost 0 bases and J lost 9, with 10 bases in between. This CDR3 is built from 14 residues.

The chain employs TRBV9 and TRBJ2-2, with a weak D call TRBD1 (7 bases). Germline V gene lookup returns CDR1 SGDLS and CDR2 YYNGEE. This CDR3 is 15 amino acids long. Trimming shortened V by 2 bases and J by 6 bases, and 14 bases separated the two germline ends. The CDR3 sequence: CASSVAGQRAGELFF. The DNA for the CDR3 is TGTGCCAGCAGCGTGGCGGGACAGCGGGCCGGGGAGCTGTTTTTT.

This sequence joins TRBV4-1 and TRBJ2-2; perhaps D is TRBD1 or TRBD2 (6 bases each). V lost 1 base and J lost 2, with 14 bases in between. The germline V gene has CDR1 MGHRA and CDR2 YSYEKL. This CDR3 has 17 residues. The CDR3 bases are TGCGCCAGCAGCCAAGTCTCGGGGGCGAGAAACACCGGGGAGCTGTTTTTT. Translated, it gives CASSQVSGARNTGELFF.